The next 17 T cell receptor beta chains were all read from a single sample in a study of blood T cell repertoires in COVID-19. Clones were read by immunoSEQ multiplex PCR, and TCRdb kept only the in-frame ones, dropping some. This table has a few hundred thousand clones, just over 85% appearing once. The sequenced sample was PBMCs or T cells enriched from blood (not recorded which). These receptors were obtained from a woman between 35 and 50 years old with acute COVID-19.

The CDR3 sequence is CASSWGLLIGNEQFF. DNA for the CDR3: TGTGCCAGCAGCTGGGGGCTCCTGATCGGAAATGAGCAGTTCTTC. The chain uses TRBV27 and TRBJ2-1; a weak D match, TRBD1 (6 bases). This CDR3 spans 15 amino acids. V gave up 6 bases and J gave up 7 bases, with 19 bases separating them. CDR1 is MNHEY, CDR2 SMNVEV, per germline (reference sequence).

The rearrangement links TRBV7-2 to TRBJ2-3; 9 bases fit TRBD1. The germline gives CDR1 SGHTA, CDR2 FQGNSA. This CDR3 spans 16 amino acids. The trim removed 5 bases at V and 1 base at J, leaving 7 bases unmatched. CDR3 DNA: TGTGCCAGCAGCCTGGGACAGGGTTGGCGCACAGATACGCAGTATTTT. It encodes CASSLGQGWRTDTQYF.

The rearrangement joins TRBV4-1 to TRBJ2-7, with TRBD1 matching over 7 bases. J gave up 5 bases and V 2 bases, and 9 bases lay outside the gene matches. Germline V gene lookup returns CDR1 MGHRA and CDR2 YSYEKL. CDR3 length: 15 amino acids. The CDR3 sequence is CASSQQRGRINEQYF. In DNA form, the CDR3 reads TGCGCCAGCAGCCAACAGAGGGGGCGGATAAACGAGCAGTACTTC.

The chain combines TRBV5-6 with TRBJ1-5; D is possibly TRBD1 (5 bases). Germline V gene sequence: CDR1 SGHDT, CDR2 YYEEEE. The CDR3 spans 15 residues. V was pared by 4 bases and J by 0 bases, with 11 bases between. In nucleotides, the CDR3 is TGTGCCAGCAGCCTCCGACAGCTTAGCAATCAGCCCCAGCATTTT. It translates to CASSLRQLSNQPQHF.

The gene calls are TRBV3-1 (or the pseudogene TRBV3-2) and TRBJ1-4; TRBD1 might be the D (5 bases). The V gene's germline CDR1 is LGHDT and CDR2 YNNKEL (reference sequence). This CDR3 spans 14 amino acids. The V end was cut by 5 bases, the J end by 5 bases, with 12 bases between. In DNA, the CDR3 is TGTGCCAGCAGCTCCAGGGCTATAAATGAAAAACTGTTTTTT. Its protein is CASSSRAINEKLFF.

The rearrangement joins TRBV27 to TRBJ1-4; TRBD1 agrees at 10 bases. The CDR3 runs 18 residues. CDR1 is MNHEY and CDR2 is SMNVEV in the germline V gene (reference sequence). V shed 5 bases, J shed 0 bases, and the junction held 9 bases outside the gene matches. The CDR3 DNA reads TGTGCCAGCAGTCGCCACCGGGACAGGGGTGCAACTAATGAAAAACTGTTTTTT. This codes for CASSRHRDRGATNEKLFF.

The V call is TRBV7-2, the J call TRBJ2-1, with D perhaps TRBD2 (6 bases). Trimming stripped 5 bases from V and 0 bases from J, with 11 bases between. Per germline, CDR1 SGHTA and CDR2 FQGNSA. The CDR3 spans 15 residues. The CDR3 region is CASSTLANSYNEQFF. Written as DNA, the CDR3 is TGTGCCAGCAGCACCCTAGCGAACTCCTACAATGAGCAGTTCTTC.

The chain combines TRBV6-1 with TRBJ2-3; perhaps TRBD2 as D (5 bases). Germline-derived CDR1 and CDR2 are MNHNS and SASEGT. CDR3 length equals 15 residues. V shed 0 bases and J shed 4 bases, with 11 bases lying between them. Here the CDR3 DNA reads TGTGCCAGCAGTGAAGCGGAGGTGGGGTCAGATACGCAGTATTTT. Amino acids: CASSEAEVGSDTQYF.

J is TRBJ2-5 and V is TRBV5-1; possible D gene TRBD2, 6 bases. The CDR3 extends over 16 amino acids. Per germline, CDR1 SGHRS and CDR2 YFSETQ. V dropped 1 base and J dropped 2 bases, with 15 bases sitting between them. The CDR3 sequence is CASSLRRDGAQETQYF. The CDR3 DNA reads TGCGCCAGCAGCTTGAGGCGGGACGGCGCACAAGAGACCCAGTACTTC.

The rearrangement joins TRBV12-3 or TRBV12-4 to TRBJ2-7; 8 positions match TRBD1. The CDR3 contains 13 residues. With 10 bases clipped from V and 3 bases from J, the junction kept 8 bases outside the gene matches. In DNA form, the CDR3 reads TGTGCCACCACTCGACAGGGGAGCTACGAGCAGTACTTC. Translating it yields CATTRQGSYEQYF.

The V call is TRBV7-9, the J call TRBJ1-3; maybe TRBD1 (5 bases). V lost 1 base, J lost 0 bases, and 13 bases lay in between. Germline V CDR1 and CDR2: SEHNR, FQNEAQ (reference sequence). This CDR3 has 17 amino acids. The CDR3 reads CASSLVRATDSGNTIYF. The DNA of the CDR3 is TGTGCCAGCAGCTTAGTTCGGGCGACAGACTCTGGAAACACCATATATTTT.

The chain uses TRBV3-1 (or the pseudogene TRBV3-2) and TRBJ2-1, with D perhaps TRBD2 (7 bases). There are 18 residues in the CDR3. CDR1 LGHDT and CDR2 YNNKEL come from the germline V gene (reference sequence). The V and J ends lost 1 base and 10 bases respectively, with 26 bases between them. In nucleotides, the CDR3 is TGTGCCAGCAGCCAAGTGGCGGGGGCCGGGCTGTCCCCGGGGGAGCAGTTCTTC. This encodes CASSQVAGAGLSPGEQFF.

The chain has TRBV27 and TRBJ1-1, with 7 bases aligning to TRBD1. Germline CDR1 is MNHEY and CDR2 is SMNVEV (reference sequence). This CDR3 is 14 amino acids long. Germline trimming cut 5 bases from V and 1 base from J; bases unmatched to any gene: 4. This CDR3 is CASSARQGNTEAFF. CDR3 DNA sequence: TGTGCCAGCAGTGCCCGACAGGGGAACACTGAAGCTTTCTTT.

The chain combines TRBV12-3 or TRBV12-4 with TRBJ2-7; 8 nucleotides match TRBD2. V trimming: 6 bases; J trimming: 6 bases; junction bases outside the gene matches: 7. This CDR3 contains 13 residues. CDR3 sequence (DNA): TGTGCCAGCAGCCGGACTAGCCGTTCCGAGCAGTACTTC. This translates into CASSRTSRSEQYF.

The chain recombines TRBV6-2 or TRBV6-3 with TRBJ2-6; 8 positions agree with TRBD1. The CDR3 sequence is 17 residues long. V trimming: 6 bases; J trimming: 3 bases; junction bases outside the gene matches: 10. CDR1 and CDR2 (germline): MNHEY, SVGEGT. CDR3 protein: CASSQTGEGFGANVLTF. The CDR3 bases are TGTGCCAGCAGCCAGACAGGGGAAGGTTTTGGGGCCAACGTCCTGACTTTC.

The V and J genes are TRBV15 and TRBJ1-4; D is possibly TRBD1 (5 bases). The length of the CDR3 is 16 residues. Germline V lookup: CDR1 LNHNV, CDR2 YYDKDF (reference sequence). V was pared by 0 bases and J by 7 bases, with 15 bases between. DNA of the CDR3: TGTGCCACCAGCAGAGATCTAGGGGTAGGAGTTGAAAAACTGTTTTTT. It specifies CATSRDLGVGVEKLFF.

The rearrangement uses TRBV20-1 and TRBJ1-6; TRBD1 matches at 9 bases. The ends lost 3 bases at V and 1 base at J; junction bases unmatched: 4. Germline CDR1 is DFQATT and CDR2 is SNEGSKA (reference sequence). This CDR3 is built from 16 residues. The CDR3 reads CSASLGQGSYNSPLHF. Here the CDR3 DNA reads TGCAGTGCTAGTCTCGGACAGGGGTCCTATAATTCACCCCTCCACTTT.